One TCR beta chain is described in this entry. This entry belongs to a study of blood T cell repertoires in COVID-19. Study background: What the recovered Cohort 3 donors had was two negative PCRs, clearance, or symptom resolution. Sample material is recorded as cDNA or gDNA derived from T cells, B-cell-depleted T cells, or PBMCs.

Profiled with immunoSEQ multiplex PCR; TCRdb holds only in-frame clones, not every one. Altogether a few hundred thousand clones are present, around 87% being singletons, with the ten largest covering approximately 1.9%. Individuals aged about 18 to 89 years were recruited from 24 US areas. Trimming removed 1 base from V and 1 base from J, with 7 bases in between. Germline CDR1 MNHEY, CDR2 SMNVEV (reference sequence). This CDR3 is 14 amino acids long. The TCR was taken from a man aged 35-49 years in a cohort exposed to, infected with or recovered from COVID-19 (not recorded which). J is TRBJ1-1 and V is TRBV27; D is unresolved. The material sequenced was PBMCs or T cells enriched from blood (not recorded which). CDR3 nucleotide sequence: TGTGCCAGCAGTTTATGGCCGGGGAACACTGAAGCTTTCTTT. Residues: CASSLWPGNTEAFF.